A single sample gave rise to the 14 T cell receptor beta chains below, sequenced in a study of cytomegalovirus exposure and HLA in healthy donors. The PCR employed 60 Vbeta primers together with 13 Jbeta primers. Clones were sequenced by immunoSEQ multiplex PCR, and TCRdb holds only the in-frame ones, with some missing. There are some 120,000 clones in the sample; roughly 70% occur only once, and 2.5% to 3.5% lies in the top ten. The sample was PBMCs. All receptors derive from a man aged 25 to 45 in good health and CMV-seronegative.

J is TRBJ1-4 and V is TRBV6-5; possibly TRBD1 for D (5 bases). CDR1 is MNHEY and CDR2 is SVGAGI in the germline V gene. CDR3 length: 14 amino acids. Deletions cut 6 bases from V and 7 bases from J, with 15 bases between. This CDR3 reads CASRDKGPGEKLFF. The CDR3 DNA reads TGTGCCAGCAGGGATAAGGGGCCTGGTGAAAAACTGTTTTTT.

The chain joins TRBV18 to TRBJ2-7; D unresolved. Germline V gives CDR1 KGHSH, CDR2 LQKENI. The CDR3 sequence is 15 residues long. Trimming removed 0 bases at V and 5 bases at J, with 14 bases between. In nucleotides, the CDR3 is TGTGCCAGCTCACCACCACCCCTAGGAACCAACGAGCAGTACTTC. Protein: CASSPPPLGTNEQYF. The variable domain in full, completed from reference TRBV18 and TRBJ2-7, reads NAGVMQNPRHLVRRRGQEARLRCSPMKGHSHVYWYRQLPEEGLKFMVYLQKENIIDESGMPKERFSAEFPKEGPSILRIQQVVRGDSAAYFCASSPPPLGTNEQYFGPGTRLTVT.

Of note for this clone: A junction boundary mismatches the germline segment, possibly from a read error. The V and J genes are TRBV2 and TRBJ1-6; D not resolved. Germline V CDR1 and CDR2: SNHLY, FYNNEI. The CDR3 sequence is 13 residues long. CDR3 DNA sequence: TGTGCCAGCAATGAACTATATAATTCACCCCTCCACTTT. Protein sequence: CASNELYNSPLHF.

The chain employs TRBV28 and TRBJ1-5; D might be TRBD1 (6 bases). CDR3 length: 14 residues. Germline lookup yields CDR1 MDHEN and CDR2 SYDVKM. Trimming took 3 bases from V and 4 from J, leaving 10 bases between them. The CDR3: CASSFWTDNQPQHF. The CDR3 DNA sequence: TGTGCCAGCAGTTTTTGGACAGATAATCAGCCCCAGCATTTT.

The chain joins TRBV18 to TRBJ2-6, with TRBD1 matching over 8 bases. From germline, CDR1 is KGHSH and CDR2 LQKENI. V was clipped by 4 bases and J by 2 bases; unmatched bases: 16. This CDR3 comprises 20 residues. The CDR3 DNA follows: TGTGCCAGCTCACAAAGCGTGCCAGGACAGGGTGAAACTGGGGCCAACGTCCTGACTTTC. This codes for CASSQSVPGQGETGANVLTF.

The chain combines TRBV4-3 with TRBJ2-7; the D gene is possibly TRBD1 (5 bases). The V and J ends lost 0 bases and 0 bases respectively, with 24 bases between them. This CDR3 is built from 20 residues. Germline V gene lookup returns CDR1 LGHNA and CDR2 YSLEER. The CDR3 nucleotides read TGCGCCAGCAGCCAAGAGGTAGGACCGCCTTCGGAAGGGGCCTCCTACGAGCAGTACTTC. Translated: CASSQEVGPPSEGASYEQYF.

The CDR3 nucleotides are TGTGCCAGCAGTGAGTCCAGATACTATGGCTACACCTTC. This gives the protein CASSESRYYGYTF. V is TRBV6-1 and J is TRBJ1-2; no clear D gene. V was clipped by 3 bases and J by 3 bases, with 8 bases between them. The germline V gene has CDR1 MNHNS and CDR2 SASEGT. CDR3 length equals 13 residues.

This clone was observed once. The chain couples TRBV30 to TRBJ2-7, with TRBD1 as a possible D gene (5 bases). The CDR3 is 12 amino acids. The germline V gene has CDR1 GTSNPN and CDR2 SVGIG (reference sequence). The V end was cut by 4 bases, the J end by 0 bases, with 7 bases between. The CDR3 DNA is TGTGCCTGGAAAGGGGACTCCTACGAGCAGTACTTC. It is translated as CAWKGDSYEQYF.

The table lists this clone with a few counts. The chain employs TRBV4-3 and TRBJ1-3, with 7 positions matching TRBD1. Germline V lookup: CDR1 LGHNA, CDR2 YSLEER. The CDR3 consists of 17 residues. The V and J ends lost 0 bases and 2 bases, in that order; junction bases with no gene match: 7. The CDR3 is CASSQDSATGAGNTIYF. In nucleotides, the CDR3 is TGCGCCAGCAGCCAAGATTCGGCTACAGGGGCTGGAAACACCATATATTTT.

This clone occurred once. The chain links TRBV19 to TRBJ2-1, with D perhaps matching TRBD1 (6 bases). This CDR3 has 16 residues. Germline CDR1 and CDR2: LNHDA and SQIVND (reference sequence). V lost 7 bases, J lost 4 bases, and 20 bases lay in between. The CDR3 sequence is CASTRPNGGHYNEQFF. The CDR3 region has the DNA TGTGCCAGTACCCGCCCAAATGGGGGCCATTACAATGAGCAGTTCTTC.

The chain joins TRBV6-1 to TRBJ2-5; the D gene is possibly TRBD1 (8 bases). The CDR3 totals 16 residues. Trimming pared 2 bases from V and 11 bases from J, leaving 24 bases between. Per germline, CDR1 MNHNS and CDR2 SASEGT. The CDR3 is CASSERGGTGLWEQYF. DNA of the CDR3: TGTGCCAGCAGTGAAAGGGGGGGGACAGGTCTTTGGGAGCAGTACTTC.

The V gene is TRBV4-3, the J gene TRBJ2-4; TRBD2 aligns across 8 bases. The length of the CDR3 is 18 residues. Germline V gives CDR1 LGHNA, CDR2 YSLEER. Losses at the gene ends were 0 bases for V and 2 bases for J; bases not matched to a gene: 9. Here the CDR3 DNA reads TGCGCCAGCAGCCAAGATAGTTGGACGGGAGGGTCCAAAAACATTCAGTACTTC. Translating it yields CASSQDSWTGGSKNIQYF.

J is TRBJ2-1 and V is TRBV6-5; 8 bases are shared with TRBD2. The J segment lost 2 bases and the V segment lost 6 bases, leaving 6 bases of the junction unmatched. The CDR3 length is 15 residues. Germline V lookup: CDR1 MNHEY, CDR2 SVGAGI. The CDR3 nucleotides read TGTGCCAGCAGCCTACCCGGGGGGGCCTACAATGAGCAGTTCTTC. Protein: CASSLPGGAYNEQFF.

The chain is built from TRBV2 and TRBJ1-4; 8 positions match TRBD1. The germline gives CDR1 SNHLY, CDR2 FYNNEI. Germline trimming cut 7 bases from V and 8 bases from J; bases unmatched to any gene: 9. The CDR3 length is 14 residues. The CDR3 protein is CASNLQGAEEKLFF. Here the CDR3 DNA reads TGTGCCAGCAATCTTCAGGGGGCGGAAGAAAAACTGTTTTTT.